The 25 T cell receptor beta chains listed next were all sequenced from one sample in a study of CD4 T cells in relation to SARS-CoV-2 and coronaviruses (dated by TCRdb to about 2021). Library construction relied on the immunoSEQ multiplex PCR assay. Imported from immuneACCESS, the table was reduced by TCRdb to in-frame sequences with V and J called. These copies leave out some clones; in studies compared against another copy, an unresolved V gene accounts for under half, and the cause of the remainder is not known. Across this sample there are 9,500 to 11,000 clones, with about 81% seen only once. Approximately 15% of the sample goes to the ten largest clones. CD4+ T cells from unexposed donors were collected before the COVID-19 pandemic (2011-2018). After around eleven days of culture, CD4+ T cells were isolated with the EasySep CD4+ T cell isolation kit. For these receptors, no antigen is known.

The source material was CD4+ T cells from PBMCs, cultured in vitro. Source of these receptors: a human donor in good health.

The genes are TRBV6-6 and TRBJ2-2; D might be TRBD1 (6 bases). This CDR3 spans 15 amino acids. Germline lookup yields CDR1 MNHNY and CDR2 SVGAGI (reference sequence). The V end lost 5 bases, the J end lost 6 bases, and 16 bases lay between the germline ends. CDR3 DNA sequence: TGTGCCAGCAGTCAAATAGGGGGTATAGCCGGGGAGCTGTTTTTT. Translating it yields CASSQIGGIAGELFF.

J is TRBJ2-7 and V is TRBV30, with 7 bases identical to TRBD1. The CDR3 sequence is 14 residues long. Germline V gene lookup returns CDR1 GTSNPN and CDR2 SVGIG (reference sequence). Unmatched junction bases numbered 12, after V lost 2 bases and J lost 8 bases. The CDR3 is CAWSFNRGEVQQYF. The CDR3, as DNA: TGTGCCTGGAGTTTTAACAGGGGAGAGGTGCAGCAGTACTTC.

This chain connects TRBV28 to TRBJ1-2; TRBD1 agrees at 9 bases. V shed 7 bases, J shed 8 bases, and the junction held 17 bases outside the gene matches. There are 16 residues in the CDR3. Germline V gene sequence: CDR1 MDHEN, CDR2 SYDVKM. CDR3 in amino acids: CASTLSSETGGPGYTF. The CDR3 DNA reads TGTGCCAGCACCCTATCTTCCGAGACAGGGGGGCCCGGCTACACCTTC.

This chain connects TRBV7-2 to TRBJ2-5, with a possible D match to TRBD1 (5 bases). The CDR3 is made up of 15 amino acids. V was pared by 5 bases and J by 0 bases, with 13 bases between. Germline values: CDR1 SGHTA, CDR2 FQGNSA. The CDR3 nucleotides read TGTGCCAGCAGCCCCTCAGGACACCACCAAGAGACCCAGTACTTC. It is translated as CASSPSGHHQETQYF.

The CDR3 DNA reads TGTGCCAGCAGTCCCTTGGGAGGGCTCCAAGAGACCCAGTACTTC. This gives the protein CASSPLGGLQETQYF. The chain links TRBV6-5 to TRBJ2-5; 7 bases are a match to TRBD2. The CDR3 length is 15 residues. Germline values: CDR1 MNHEY, CDR2 SVGAGI. Losses at the gene ends were 5 bases for V and 1 base for J; bases not matched to a gene: 7.

The gene calls are TRBV9 and TRBJ2-2, with 7 bases identical to TRBD1. V gave up 0 bases and J gave up 3 bases; unmatched junction bases: 14. Germline lookup yields CDR1 SGDLS and CDR2 YYNGEE. This CDR3 is built from 19 residues. CDR3 residues: CASSVGWTRQGGYTGELFF. The CDR3 nucleotides are TGTGCCAGCAGCGTAGGATGGACAAGACAGGGCGGGTACACCGGGGAGCTGTTTTTT.

The chain carries TRBV12-5 and TRBJ2-7; D could derive from TRBD1 or TRBD2 (5 bases each). Germline CDR1 reads LGHNT; CDR2 reads FRNRAP. Trimming shortened V by 5 bases and J by 2 bases, and 13 bases separated the two germline ends. The CDR3 length is 14 residues. CDR3 DNA: TGTGCTAGTGGTCCCCGGGACGCAACCTACGAGCAGTACTTC. Its translation is CASGPRDATYEQYF.

The V and J genes are TRBV7-8 and TRBJ2-1; TRBD2 matches 9 bases. CDR1 and CDR2 from the germline V gene are SGHVS and FQNEAQ. The CDR3 has 15 residues. J gave up 9 bases and V 4 bases, and 10 bases lay outside the gene matches. CDR3 DNA sequence: TGTGCCAGCAGCTCAAACGGACTAGCGTCCAGTGAGCAGTTCTTC. Its translation is CASSSNGLASSEQFF.

The chain couples TRBV12-3 or TRBV12-4 to TRBJ2-2; 7 positions match TRBD1. With V trimmed by 7 bases and J by 7 bases, 6 bases remained unmatched. The CDR3 consists of 13 residues. CDR3: CASKTGVGGELFF. For the CDR3, the DNA is TGTGCCAGCAAAACAGGGGTTGGCGGGGAGCTGTTTTTT.

The chain links TRBV9 to TRBJ2-6; TRBD2 matches 9 bases. Germline loops: CDR1 SGDLS, CDR2 YYNGEE. This CDR3 comprises 17 residues. The junction had 6 bases not matched to a gene; V was cut back by 5 bases and J by 0 bases. Here the CDR3 DNA reads TGTGCCAGCAGAAGCGGGGGGACGATCTCTGGGGCCAACGTCCTGACTTTC. Amino acids: CASRSGGTISGANVLTF.

The V and J genes are TRBV18 and TRBJ1-2; D unclear. The V and J ends lost 0 bases and 0 bases respectively, with 5 bases between them. CDR3 length equals 14 residues. CDR1 and CDR2 (germline): KGHSH, LQKENI. The CDR3 spells CASSPPRPNYGYTF. CDR3 bases: TGTGCCAGCTCACCACCTCGGCCTAACTATGGCTACACCTTC.

This clone was counted a single time. The limits of the CDR3 on the DNA are not certain, so only TCRdb's listed CDR3 is given. The chain is built from TRBV24-1 and TRBJ2-1; the table gives TRBD2 as D, unverified against the DNA. The CDR3 is 15 amino acids long, termini counted. CDR1 is KGHDR, CDR2 SFDVKD, per germline. The CDR3 loop reads CATSILESSYNEQFF.

This clone has only a few counts. The J gene is TRBJ1-2, the V gene TRBV5-4; 10 bases are shared with TRBD1. Per germline, CDR1 SGHNT and CDR2 YYREEE (reference sequence). This CDR3 contains 17 residues. Trimming took 4 bases from V and 5 from J; bases not matched to a gene: 14. For the CDR3, the DNA is TGTGCCAGCAGCGTCCCCGGGACAGGGGATATCCTGTATGGCTACACCTTC. Encoded protein: CASSVPGTGDILYGYTF. The whole variable domain, filled in from reference TRBV5-4 and TRBJ1-2, reads ETGVTQSPTHLIKTRGQQVTLRCSSQSGHNTVSWYQQALGQGPQFIFQYYREEENGRGNFPPRFSGLQFPNYSSELNVNALELDDSALYLCASSVPGTGDILYGYTFGSGTRLTVV.

This clone was counted only a few times. This sequence joins TRBV4-2 and TRBJ2-7; D is ambiguous. The CDR3 contains 12 residues. The germline V and J ends were trimmed by 1 base and 12 bases, with 13 bases remaining between them. Germline V CDR1 and CDR2: LGHNA, YNFKEQ. This CDR3 reads CASSQVAREVYF. The CDR3 region has the DNA TGTGCCAGCAGCCAAGTCGCAAGGGAAGTGTACTTC.

The chain couples TRBV3-1 (or the pseudogene TRBV3-2) to TRBJ2-3; 7 bases match TRBD1. V was pared by 4 bases and J by 2 bases, with 6 bases of the junction left unmatched. From germline, CDR1 is LGHDT and CDR2 YNNKEL (reference sequence). This CDR3 contains 15 residues. CDR3 nucleotide sequence: TGTGCCAGCAGCCTACGGGACAGTTCCACAGATACGCAGTATTTT. The encoded protein is CASSLRDSSTDTQYF.

The chain has TRBV5-1 and TRBJ1-1, with D perhaps matching TRBD1 (5 bases). V lost 0 bases and J lost 4, with 7 bases in between. Per germline, CDR1 SGHRS and CDR2 YFSETQ. The CDR3 spans 13 residues. This CDR3 is CASSLGDATEAFF. CDR3 sequence (DNA): TGCGCCAGCAGCTTGGGGGACGCCACTGAAGCTTTCTTT.

This clone appeared a few times. The chain couples TRBV29-1 to TRBJ2-1; D unclear. Trimming pared 2 bases from V and 3 bases from J, leaving 5 bases between. Germline V CDR1 and CDR2: SQVTM, ANQGSEA. This CDR3 contains 12 residues. CDR3: CSVESDYNEQFF. The CDR3 nucleotides read TGCAGCGTTGAAAGTGACTACAATGAGCAGTTCTTC.

The chain joins TRBV5-1 to TRBJ2-5, with 14 nucleotides matching TRBD2. This CDR3 has 18 residues. V was pared by 3 bases and J by 5 bases, with 12 bases of the junction left unmatched. In germline, CDR1 is SGHRS, CDR2 YFSETQ. The CDR3 DNA is TGCGCCAGCAGCTCAGAACCGGGACTAGCGGGAGTGGGGGAGACCCAGTACTTC. Its protein product is CASSSEPGLAGVGETQYF.

The V and J genes are TRBV7-2 and TRBJ2-7; D might be TRBD1 or TRBD2, each matching 5 bases. The CDR3 has 13 residues. Germline V CDR1 and CDR2: SGHTA, FQGNSA. The CDR3 sequence: CATTGVGHYEQYF. The CDR3 DNA is TGTGCGACCACCGGGGTGGGGCATTACGAGCAGTACTTC.

The J gene is TRBJ1-1, the V gene TRBV10-3; D not certain. Trimming took off 0 bases at V and 1 base at J, with 9 bases between the two ends. This CDR3 spans 15 amino acids. In germline, CDR1 is ENHRY, CDR2 SYGVKD. The CDR3 bases are TGTGCCATCAGTGAGTCGGTGACGGCGAACACTGAAGCTTTCTTT. This sequence encodes CAISESVTANTEAFF.

This clone was seen only a few times. The rearrangement joins TRBV6-6 to TRBJ1-6; a possible D gene is TRBD1 (5 bases). Germline CDR1 and CDR2: MNHNY and SVGAGI (reference sequence). The germline V and J ends were trimmed by 0 bases and 8 bases, with 8 bases remaining between them. The CDR3 extends over 14 amino acids. The CDR3 DNA sequence: TGTGCCAGCAGTTACTCGCTAGGGGATTCACCCCTCCACTTT. It encodes CASSYSLGDSPLHF.

The V gene is TRBV4-3, the J gene TRBJ2-7; D is possibly TRBD2 (5 bases). V lost 0 bases and J 6 bases, leaving 12 bases between the germline ends. In germline, CDR1 is LGHNA, CDR2 YSLEER. This CDR3 spans 14 amino acids. The CDR3 sequence is CASSQDLRGGEQYF. CDR3 in DNA: TGCGCCAGCAGCCAAGATCTCCGGGGTGGCGAGCAGTACTTC.

The rearrangement joins TRBV7-8 to TRBJ1-2; 8 bases are shared with TRBD1. Germline CDR1 is SGHVS and CDR2 is FQNEAQ. The CDR3 is 14 amino acids. After removal of 5 bases from V and 7 bases from J, the junction contained 9 bases not matched to a gene. In DNA form, the CDR3 reads TGTGCCAGCAGCCTAAGGACAGGGTCGAGTGGCTACACCTTC. Residues: CASSLRTGSSGYTF.

This rearrangement joins TRBV21-1 to TRBJ2-7; the table names TRBD2, a call not compared with the DNA. TRBV21-1 is an annotated pseudogene. The CDR3 runs 11 residues. CDR3 loop: CASSTRGRTHF. In nucleotides, the CDR3 is TGTGCCAGCAGTACACGAGGCAGGACTCACTTC.

This clone was counted once. The CDR3 loop reads CASSGKAPGQGSYEQYF. DNA for the CDR3: TGTGCCAGCAGCGGAAAGGCCCCGGGACAGGGCTCCTACGAGCAGTACTTC. This chain uses TRBV7-6 with TRBJ2-7, with 9 bases lining up with TRBD1. The length of the CDR3 is 17 residues. Germline CDR1 and CDR2: SGHVS and FNYEAQ. J was trimmed by 0 bases and V by 5 bases; bases with no gene match: 11. Complete variable domain (other parts from reference TRBV7-6 and TRBJ2-7): GAGVSQSPRYKVTKRGQDVALRCDPISGHVSLYWYRQALGQGPEFLTYFNYEAQQDKSGLPNDRFSAERPEGSISTLTIQRTEQRDSAMYRCASSGKAPGQGSYEQYFGPGTRLTVT.